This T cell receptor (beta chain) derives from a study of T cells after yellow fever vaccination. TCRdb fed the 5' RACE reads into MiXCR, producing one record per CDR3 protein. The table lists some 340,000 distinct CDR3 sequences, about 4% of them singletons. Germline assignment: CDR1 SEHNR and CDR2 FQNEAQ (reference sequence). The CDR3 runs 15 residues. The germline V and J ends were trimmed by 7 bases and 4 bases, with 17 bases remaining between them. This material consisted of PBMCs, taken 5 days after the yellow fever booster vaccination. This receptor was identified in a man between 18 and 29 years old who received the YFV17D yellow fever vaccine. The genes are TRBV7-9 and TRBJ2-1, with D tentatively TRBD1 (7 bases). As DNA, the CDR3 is TGTGCCAGCACCCCCCGGGGGACAGTATACAATGAGCAGTTCTTC. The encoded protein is CASTPRGTVYNEQFF.